The 13 T cell receptor beta chains below all came from one sample that was sequenced in a study of cytomegalovirus exposure and HLA in healthy donors. The PCR made use of 60 Vbeta and 13 Jbeta primers. The repertoire was sequenced with immunoSEQ multiplex PCR; TCRdb's copy has only in-frame clones and lacks some. The profile shows 200,000 to 250,000 clones, about 89% of them singletons. The sequenced sample was PBMCs. The source is a woman in her late teens or twenties in good health and CMV-seronegative.

The rearrangement links TRBV9 to TRBJ1-5; 7 nucleotides line up with TRBD1. The CDR3 consists of 14 residues. J lost 7 bases, V lost 4 bases, and 8 bases had no gene match. Germline CDR1 reads SGDLS; CDR2 reads YYNGEE. CDR3 region: CASSSRQGGQPQHF. CDR3 DNA: TGTGCCAGCAGCTCTCGACAGGGAGGCCAGCCCCAGCATTTT.

V usage is TRBV5-1 and J usage is TRBJ2-1; the match to TRBD2 covers 12 bases. The J segment lost 0 bases and the V segment lost 3 bases, leaving 4 bases of the junction unmatched. The CDR3 loop spans 17 amino acids. CDR1 is SGHRS and CDR2 is YFSETQ in the germline V gene. CDR3 region: CASSSGTSGYSYNEQFF. The CDR3 nucleotides are TGCGCCAGCAGCTCCGGGACTAGCGGGTACTCCTACAATGAGCAGTTCTTC.

This rearrangement joins TRBV7-3 to TRBJ2-1, with a possible D match to TRBD2 (6 bases). This CDR3 is built from 14 residues. The V gene lost 1 base and the J gene lost 4 bases, with 8 bases spanning the gap. Germline V CDR1 and CDR2: SGHTA, FQGTGA. The chain's CDR3 is CASSLSGTYNEQFF. In nucleotides, the CDR3 is TGTGCCAGCAGCTTAAGCGGGACTTACAATGAGCAGTTCTTC.

The V gene is TRBV29-1, the J gene TRBJ2-2; the match to TRBD2 covers 8 bases. This CDR3 is built from 12 residues. With 7 bases clipped from V and 7 bases from J, the junction kept 5 bases outside the gene matches. Germline V lookup: CDR1 SQVTM, CDR2 ANQGSEA. DNA for the CDR3: TGCAGCGGACTAGCGCAGGTCGGGGAGCTGTTTTTT. It encodes CSGLAQVGELFF.

V usage is TRBV6-1 and J usage is TRBJ2-7, with TRBD1 identical over 8 bases. Trimming cost V 6 bases and J 0 bases; bases outside gene matches: 7. The CDR3 is 15 residues long. Germline V gene data show CDR1 as MNHNS and CDR2 as SASEGT. CDR3 protein: CASRPRQGSSYEQYF. DNA for the CDR3: TGTGCCAGCAGACCCAGACAGGGGTCCTCCTACGAGCAGTACTTC.

This chain joins TRBV5-1 and TRBJ1-3; 8 nucleotides match TRBD1. The CDR3 is 18 amino acids. J gave up 3 bases and V 4 bases, and 15 bases lay outside the gene matches. Germline CDR1 SGHRS, CDR2 YFSETQ. The CDR3 DNA reads TGCGCCAGCAGCATAAGTACCGGGACAGGAAGTCTTGGAAACACCATATATTTT. It encodes CASSISTGTGSLGNTIYF. Full variable domain (missing parts from reference TRBV5-1 and TRBJ1-3): KAGVTQTPRYLIKTRGQQVTLSCSPISGHRSVSWYQQTPGQGLQFLFEYFSETQRNKGNFPGRFSGRQFSNSRSEMNVSTLELGDSALYLCASSISTGTGSLGNTIYFGEGSWLTVV.

The chain recombines TRBV23-1 with TRBJ2-1; 8 bases are a match to TRBD2. TRBV23-1 is an ORF for which the function is uncertain. Trimming took 9 bases from V and 7 from J; bases not matched to a gene: 11. This CDR3 has 14 amino acids. The CDR3 DNA sequence: TGCGCCAGGGATCACTTCCCGGGAGGGAATGAGCAGTTCTTC. This codes for CARDHFPGGNEQFF.

CDR3 region: CASSGGGRNEQFF. The CDR3 coding sequence is TGTGCCAGTAGTGGCGGGGGCCGTAATGAGCAGTTCTTC. The genes are TRBV19 and TRBJ2-1; D may be TRBD2 (7 bases). This CDR3 is 13 amino acids long. Germline-derived CDR1 and CDR2 are LNHDA and SQIVND (reference sequence). V lost 5 bases and J lost 7, with 12 bases in between.

The J gene is TRBJ2-7, the V gene TRBV6-5, with D maybe TRBD1 (6 bases). The CDR3 runs to 15 residues. Germline CDR1 MNHEY, CDR2 SVGAGI. Trimming removed 5 bases from V and 3 bases from J, with 17 bases in between. CDR3 in DNA: TGTGCCAGCAGTCCAAGGTCACAGGGAATCTACGAGCAGTACTTC. It specifies CASSPRSQGIYEQYF.

V gene TRBV4-3 combines with J gene TRBJ1-3, with no clear D. The CDR3 extends over 16 amino acids. CDR1 LGHNA and CDR2 YSLEER come from the germline V gene. The germline V and J ends were trimmed by 3 bases and 0 bases, with 12 bases remaining between them. The CDR3 spells CASSQEASNSGNTIYF. The CDR3 nucleotides read TGCGCCAGCAGCCAGGAGGCAAGCAACTCTGGAAACACCATATATTTT.

V is TRBV7-2 and J is TRBJ2-3; D not certain. This CDR3 has 16 amino acids. Germline V CDR1 and CDR2: SGHTA, FQGNSA. V lost 1 base and J 0 bases, leaving 11 bases between the germline ends. This chain's CDR3 is CASSLVLPSSTDTQYF. The CDR3, as DNA: TGTGCCAGCAGCTTAGTCCTACCCTCGAGCACAGATACGCAGTATTTT. Combining the CDR3 with reference TRBV7-2 and TRBJ2-3 gives the whole variable domain GAGVSQSPSNKVTEKGKDVELRCDPISGHTALYWYRQSLGQGLEFLIYFQGNSAPDKSGLPSDRFSAERTGGSVSTLTIQRTQQEDSAVYLCASSLVLPSSTDTQYFGPGTRLTVL.

CDR3 amino acids: CSVALTGPNEKLFF. The CDR3 DNA reads as TGCAGCGTTGCTTTGACAGGGCCTAATGAAAAACTGTTTTTT. The rearrangement links TRBV29-1 to TRBJ1-4; TRBD1 matches at 7 bases. The CDR3 covers 14 residues. The germline V gene has CDR1 SQVTM and CDR2 ANQGSEA. The J segment lost 3 bases and the V segment lost 4 bases, leaving 5 bases of the junction unmatched.

The V gene is TRBV18, the J gene TRBJ1-2, with TRBD1 identical over 7 bases. This CDR3 contains 13 residues. Germline CDR1 KGHSH, CDR2 LQKENI. After removal of 4 bases from V and 5 bases from J, the junction contained 4 bases not matched to a gene. In DNA, the CDR3 is TGTGCCAGCTCACAGACAGGGAGGTATGGCTACACCTTC. It specifies CASSQTGRYGYTF.